Presented here are 4 T cell receptor beta chains from one specimen sequenced in a study of blood T cell repertoires in COVID-19. Clones were sequenced by immunoSEQ multiplex PCR, and TCRdb holds only the in-frame ones, with some missing. This table holds under 200,000 clones, approximately 88% found once. Input material: peripheral blood. These receptors were taken from a man between 18 and 35 years old with active or convalescent COVID-19.

This chain connects TRBV7-8 to TRBJ2-1; D is possibly TRBD2 (6 bases). Germline V CDR1 and CDR2: SGHVS, FQNEAQ. Trimming removed 2 bases at V and 3 bases at J, with 11 bases between. This CDR3 is 15 amino acids long. DNA of the CDR3: TGTGCCAGCAGCTTAAGGGAGGAACTCTACAATGAGCAGTTCTTC. As protein: CASSLREELYNEQFF. Supplemented by reference TRBV7-8 and TRBJ2-1, the full variable domain reads GAGVSQSPRYKVAKRGQDVALRCDPISGHVSLFWYQQALGQGPEFLTYFQNEAQLDKSGLPSDRFFAERPEGSVSTLKIQRTQQEDSAVYLCASSLREELYNEQFFGPGTRLTVL.

This sequence joins TRBV4-1 and TRBJ1-5; perhaps TRBD1 as D (6 bases). The CDR3 totals 16 residues. In germline, CDR1 is MGHRA, CDR2 YSYEKL. V lost 0 bases and J lost 3, with 12 bases in between. In DNA, the CDR3 is TGCGCCAGCAGCCAAGATGGCAGGGGAGACAATCAGCCCCAGCATTTT. It specifies CASSQDGRGDNQPQHF.

The chain uses TRBV3-1 (or the pseudogene TRBV3-2) and TRBJ2-1; 11 nucleotides agree with TRBD2. Germline CDR1 and CDR2: LGHDT and YNNKEL (reference sequence). V lost 3 bases, J lost 8 bases, and 12 bases stayed unmatched. The CDR3 sequence is 17 residues long. CDR3 sequence reads: CASSHGLAGGGGYEQFF. The CDR3 nucleotides are TGTGCCAGCAGCCATGGACTAGCGGGCGGCGGTGGGTATGAGCAGTTCTTC.

The V gene is TRBV28, the J gene TRBJ1-5; tentatively, D is TRBD1 (5 bases). Trimming pared 3 bases from V and 7 bases from J, leaving 13 bases between. Germline CDR1 MDHEN, CDR2 SYDVKM. The CDR3 extends over 14 amino acids. CDR3 coding DNA: TGTGCCAGCAGTTTTTTTTTAGGGGTACAGCCCCAGCATTTT. Translation: CASSFFLGVQPQHF.